Below are 4 T cell receptor beta chains sequenced from a single sample in a study of T cells expressing NK-cell markers. Each CDR3 protein gets one entry in TCRdb, which reprocessed the 5' RACE reads and gives no DNA. The sample table includes some 140,000 distinct CDR3 sequences. What was sequenced was blood T cells: a sorted CD56 or NKG2C T cell subset, CD4+ or CD8+ T cells, or bulk PBMC T cells (not recorded which). These receptors all stem from a woman between 50 and 59 years old in good health.

J is TRBJ2-3 and V is TRBV2. Germline CDR1 is SNHLY and CDR2 is FYNNEI. This CDR3 region has 15 residues. The CDR3 protein is CASSDSVLSTDTQYF.

The chain joins TRBV6-6 to TRBJ2-5; lacking DNA, the TRBD2 call made by TCRdb goes unchecked. CDR1 is MNHNY, CDR2 SVGAGI, per germline (reference sequence). The CDR3 spans 15 residues. The CDR3: CASSASSGNQETQYF.

The chain employs TRBV5-1 and TRBJ2-1; TCRdb's D call of TRBD1 is untestable without DNA. The germline gives CDR1 SGHRS, CDR2 YFSETQ. There are 15 residues in the CDR3. CDR3 amino acids: CASSGTGPNYNEQFF.

V usage is TRBV24-1 and J usage is TRBJ2-1; TCRdb proposes TRBD2, but this gene call is untestable without DNA. Germline V gene lookup returns CDR1 KGHDR and CDR2 SFDVKD. The CDR3 length is 12 residues. CDR3: CATGASLYEQFF.